Listed below are T cell receptor beta chains from one sample, sequenced in a study of cytomegalovirus exposure and HLA in healthy donors. Profiled with immunoSEQ multiplex PCR; TCRdb holds only in-frame clones, not every one. The data show some 190,000 clones, with 85% seen just once and 1% held by the top ten. The material sequenced was PBMCs. All receptors come from a boy between 2 and 15 years old in good health and CMV-seronegative. Both conserved end residues are part of each CDR3. Fields, in order: V gene, J gene, D gene, clone size, CDR3 DNA, CDR3 protein. D genes are given only for firm matches. Rows may omit the clone size; those that give it use once, few, many or a size class.

TRBV7-2	TRBJ1-2	.	.	TGTGCCAGCAGCTTAGGGGGGCTCTATGGCTACACCTTC	CASSLGGLYGYTF
TRBV5-4	TRBJ2-1	.	few	TGTGCCAGCAGCTTGGAGGCTAGGTACAATGAGCAGTTCTTC	CASSLEARYNEQFF
TRBV5-4	TRBJ2-6	.	.	TGTGCCAGCAGCTTACAGGGAACTGGGGCCAACGTCCTGACTTTC	CASSLQGTGANVLTF
TRBV7-2	TRBJ2-1	.	.	TGTGCCAGCAGCCTGCCTAGGGGCCCCAATGAGCAGTTCTTC	CASSLPRGPNEQFF
TRBV2	TRBJ2-7	TRBD2	.	TGTGCCAGTACCGGGACTAGCGGGAACGGGGGGACCTACGAGCAGTACTTC	CASTGTSGNGGTYEQYF
TRBV4-1	TRBJ1-2	.	.	TGCGCCAGCAGCCAAGAAAACCAGGGCTACTATGGCTACACCTTC	CASSQENQGYYGYTF
TRBV18	TRBJ1-6	.	.	TGTGCCAGCTCCCTACGGGAATATTCACCCCTCCACTTT	CASSLREYSPLHF
TRBV5-4	TRBJ2-5	TRBD1	once	TGTGCCAGCAGCCGCCCCGGACAGGGTAGGAGGGAGACCCAGTACTTC	CASSRPGQGRRETQYF
TRBV4-2	TRBJ1-2	.	.	TGTGCCAGCAGCCAAGATATACTTGAGGTTAACTATGGCTACACCTTC	CASSQDILEVNYGYTF
TRBV7-3	TRBJ1-5	.	.	TGTGCCAGCAGCGCGGGGAGGCCACCGAAATATAGCAATCAGCCCCAGCATTTT	CASSAGRPPKYSNQPQHF
TRBV6-5	TRBJ1-6	.	.	TGTGCCAGCAGTGAAGGAGCAGGGAAGCACTTT	CASSEGAGKHF
TRBV5-8	TRBJ2-2	TRBD2	.	TGTGCCAGCAGCTCTCCGGGACTAGCGAACACCGGGGAGCTGTTTTTT	CASSSPGLANTGELFF
TRBV27	TRBJ2-4	.	.	TGTGCCAGCAGTCCCCTCGGTAGGGGTTACGTCAAAAACATTCAGTACTTC	CASSPLGRGYVKNIQYF
TRBV9	TRBJ2-7	.	once	TGTGCCAGCAGCGTAGGGAGGGGGGGCTCGTACGAGCAGTACTTC	CASSVGRGGSYEQYF